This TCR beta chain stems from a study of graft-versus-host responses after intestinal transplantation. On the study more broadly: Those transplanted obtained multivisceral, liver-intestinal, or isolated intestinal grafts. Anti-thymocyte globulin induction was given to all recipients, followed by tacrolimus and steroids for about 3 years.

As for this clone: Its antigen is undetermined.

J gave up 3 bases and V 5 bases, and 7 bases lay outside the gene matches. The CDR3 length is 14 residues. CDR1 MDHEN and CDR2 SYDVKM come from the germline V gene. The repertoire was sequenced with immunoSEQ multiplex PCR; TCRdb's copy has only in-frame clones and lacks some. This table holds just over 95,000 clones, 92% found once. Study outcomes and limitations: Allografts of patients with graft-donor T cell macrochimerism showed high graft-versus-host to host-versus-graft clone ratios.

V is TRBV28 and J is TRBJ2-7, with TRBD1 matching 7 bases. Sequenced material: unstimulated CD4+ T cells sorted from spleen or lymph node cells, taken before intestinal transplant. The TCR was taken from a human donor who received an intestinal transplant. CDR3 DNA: TGTGCCAGCAGTCCAACAGGGGCGGTCTACGAGCAGTACTTC. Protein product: CASSPTGAVYEQYF.